The clone carrying this T cell receptor (beta chain) was counted a few times. TCRdb recomputed calls from the 5' RACE reads with MiXCR, one row per CDR3 protein. The sample carries around 490,000 distinct CDR3 sequences, 15% recorded once. This specimen belongs to a study of identical twins. The germline CDR1 and CDR2 sequences are MDHEN and SYDVKM. J lost 8 bases, V lost 5 bases, and 14 bases had no gene match. The CDR3 runs 17 residues. The same sample was also used in a study of yellow fever vaccine responses in identical twins. That study reports: Reportedly, the T cell response mounted by twins to vaccine seemed partly convergent, partly personalized.

The sample comprised CD4+ T cells sorted from blood. The rearrangement joins TRBV28 to TRBJ2-1; 11 bases match TRBD2. The TCR comes from a young woman in good health. The CDR3 reads CASSPFRLAGRAHEQFF. The CDR3 nucleotides read TGTGCCAGCAGTCCATTTCGACTAGCGGGAAGGGCCCATGAGCAGTTCTTC.